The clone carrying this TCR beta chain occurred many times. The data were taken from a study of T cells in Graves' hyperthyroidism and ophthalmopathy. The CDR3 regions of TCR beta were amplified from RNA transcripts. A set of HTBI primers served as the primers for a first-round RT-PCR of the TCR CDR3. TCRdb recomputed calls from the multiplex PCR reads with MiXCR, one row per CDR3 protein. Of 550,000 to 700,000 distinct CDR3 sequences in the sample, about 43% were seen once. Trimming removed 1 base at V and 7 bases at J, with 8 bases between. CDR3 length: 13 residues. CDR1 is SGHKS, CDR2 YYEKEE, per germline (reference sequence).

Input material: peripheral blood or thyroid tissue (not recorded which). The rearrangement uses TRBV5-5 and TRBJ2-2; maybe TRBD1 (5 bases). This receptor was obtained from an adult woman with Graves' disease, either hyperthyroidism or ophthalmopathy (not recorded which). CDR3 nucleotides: TGTGCCAGCAGCTTGTTACAGGACGGGGAGCTGTTTTTT. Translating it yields CASSLLQDGELFF.